Below, one T cell receptor beta chain is given with its context. An end of the junction does not agree with germline; a read error may underlie this. This sample is drawn from a study of tumor and adjacent non-tumor tissue in lung cancer. Study in general: Histology: about twelve adenocarcinoma, a couple of squamous cell carcinoma, 1 small cell lung cancer. The patients, around 11 men and roughly 5 women, were roughly 30 to 80 with stage I to III disease.

Germline V gene sequence: CDR1 LGHNA, CDR2 YSLEER. There are 16 residues in the CDR3. TCRbeta libraries were built with three rounds of nested PCR, modified from ARM-PCR. TCRdb processed the multiplex PCR reads anew with MiXCR; each CDR3 protein has one entry. This sample has under 250,000 distinct CDR3 sequences, with over 55% found just once. No cell sorting was done before RNA was extracted from the tissue. Between August and November 2014, newly diagnosed, chemotherapy-naive lung cancer patients underwent thoracic surgery in China. The TCR was taken from a man aged 60 to 69 with non-small cell lung cancer. The V and J genes are TRBV4-3 and TRBJ2-3; TRBD2 might be the D (6 bases). What was sequenced was lung tumor tissue. CDR3 in amino acids: CTSSQDRAGTTDKQYF. The DNA of the CDR3 is TGCACCAGTAGCCAAGATAGAGCGGGCACCACAGATAAGCAGTATTTT.